The 18 T cell receptor beta chains reported below all come from one sample, sequenced in a study of PD-1 blockade in classical Hodgkin lymphoma. The data were produced by immunoSEQ multiplex PCR, yet TCRdb's version contains in-frame clones alone and is incomplete. The repertoire holds about 41,000 clones, with approximately 71% as singletons. Time point reported: cycle 4 day 1 (C4D1), after less than 7 weeks of nivolumab. Each patient's relapse followed autologous stem cell transplantation, and brentuximab vedotin exposure varied. Sample: peripheral blood mononuclear cells (PBMCs), taken before the fourth cycle of nivolumab. The receptors were sampled from a human donor with classical Hodgkin lymphoma.

This clone was detected only a few times. The CDR3 protein is CASTREGQENTGELFF. The CDR3 DNA reads TGTGCCAGTACCCGGGAGGGACAGGAGAACACCGGGGAGCTGTTTTTT. The rearrangement uses TRBV19 and TRBJ2-2; possibly TRBD1 or TRBD2 for D (8 bases each). V was trimmed by 7 bases and J by 1 base, leaving 16 bases between them. The CDR3 sequence is 16 residues long. Germline V gene data show CDR1 as LNHDA and CDR2 as SQIVND (reference sequence).

The rearrangement joins TRBV30 to TRBJ2-6; D is perhaps TRBD1 (5 bases). V was trimmed by 0 bases and J by 0 bases, leaving 15 bases between them. Germline CDR1 and CDR2: GTSNPN and SVGIG (reference sequence). The CDR3 runs to 18 residues. CDR3 region: CAWSVGPGSPSGANVLTF. The CDR3 DNA is TGTGCCTGGAGTGTGGGGCCGGGCAGCCCCTCTGGGGCCAACGTCCTGACTTTC.

This chain connects TRBV9 to TRBJ1-2, with TRBD1 matching 7 bases. J lost 6 bases, V lost 0 bases, and 11 bases had no gene match. This CDR3 is 16 amino acids long. Per the germline V gene, CDR1 is SGDLS and CDR2 is YYNGEE. Here the CDR3 reads CASSVAVGGQGDGYTF. The CDR3 DNA reads as TGTGCCAGCAGCGTAGCTGTAGGAGGGCAGGGGGATGGCTACACCTTC.

The J gene is TRBJ1-1, the V gene TRBV4-2; no definite D call. Germline CDR1 LGHNA, CDR2 YNFKEQ. The V gene lost 7 bases and the J gene lost 5 bases, with 17 bases spanning the gap. The CDR3 consists of 14 residues. CDR3 DNA sequence: TGTGCCAGCAATCTCCCTGGTGAAGAAACTGAAGCTTTCTTT. Protein product: CASNLPGEETEAFF.

The chain employs TRBV7-8 and TRBJ2-1, with 7 bases that match TRBD1. The CDR3 runs 15 residues. The germline gives CDR1 SGHVS, CDR2 FQNEAQ. J lost 8 bases, V lost 3 bases, and 10 bases had no gene match. CDR3 sequence: CASSLTGTLIYEQFF. CDR3 DNA: TGTGCCAGCAGCTTGACAGGGACCCTAATCTATGAGCAGTTCTTC.

The chain carries TRBV4-2 and TRBJ1-6; D is perhaps TRBD1 (6 bases). Germline CDR1 and CDR2: LGHNA and YNFKEQ. The CDR3 consists of 20 residues. The V gene lost 1 base and the J gene lost 0 bases, with 19 bases spanning the gap. The CDR3 spells CASSQAARRGRSSYNSPLHF. Written as DNA, the CDR3 is TGTGCCAGCAGCCAAGCAGCTCGCAGGGGCCGGAGCTCCTATAATTCACCCCTCCACTTT.

The CDR3 nucleotides are TGTGCCAGCAGCGTTAGGACAAAGTACCACTATGGCTACACCTTC. Translating gives CASSVRTKYHYGYTF. The chain recombines TRBV5-6 with TRBJ1-2; TRBD1 is a possible D gene (5 bases). Trimming pared 4 bases from V and 3 bases from J, leaving 16 bases between. CDR1 is SGHDT, CDR2 YYEEEE, per germline. CDR3 length: 15 amino acids.

The chain combines TRBV10-3 with TRBJ2-2; TRBD2 is a possible D gene (6 bases). The CDR3 totals 16 residues. CDR1 is ENHRY, CDR2 SYGVKD, per germline. Trimming cost V 8 bases and J 1 base, with 17 bases left between them. The CDR3, as DNA: TGTGCCATCTCCACCTGGGTAGCGGAGAACACCGGGGAGCTGTTTTTT. Residues: CAISTWVAENTGELFF.

This chain connects TRBV6-6 to TRBJ1-2, with a tentative D call TRBD1 (5 bases). The CDR3 is 14 amino acids. Trimming took 4 bases from V and 4 from J, leaving 13 bases between them. Germline CDR1 reads MNHNY; CDR2 reads SVGAGI (reference sequence). The CDR3, as DNA: TGTGCCAGCAGTTCGGGTGGGGCGGGCTATGGCTACACCTTC. Residues: CASSSGGAGYGYTF.

The CDR3 DNA sequence: TGTGCCAGTAGTCCGGACAGGTACAATGAGCAGTTCTTC. This encodes CASSPDRYNEQFF. The V call is TRBV19, the J call TRBJ2-1; the match to TRBD1 covers 7 bases. In germline, CDR1 is LNHDA, CDR2 SQIVND (reference sequence). This CDR3 contains 13 residues. J lost 4 bases, V lost 5 bases, and 2 bases had no gene match. The whole variable domain, remainder taken from reference TRBV19 and TRBJ2-1, is DGGITQSPKYLFRKEGQNVTLSCEQNLNHDAMYWYRQDPGQGLRLIYYSQIVNDFQKGDIAEGYSVSREKKESFPLTVTSAQKNPTAFYLCASSPDRYNEQFFGPGTRLTVL.

This clone is medium-sized in the sample. V is TRBV4-1 and J is TRBJ1-5; D unclear. This CDR3 has 15 amino acids. The V and J ends lost 1 base and 6 bases respectively, with 13 bases between them. In germline, CDR1 is MGHRA, CDR2 YSYEKL. CDR3 DNA sequence: TGCGCCAGCAGCCAAGTCGCAGGCGAACTTCAGCCCCAGCATTTT. Residues: CASSQVAGELQPQHF.

This chain links TRBV5-1 with TRBJ2-7; 11 nucleotides line up with TRBD1. This CDR3 comprises 14 residues. V trimming: 4 bases; J trimming: 6 bases; junction bases outside the gene matches: 6. CDR1 and CDR2 (germline): SGHRS, YFSETQ. CDR3 sequence (DNA): TGCGCCAGCAGCAGGGGGACAGGGGGAAGCGAGCAGTACTTC. Translating gives CASSRGTGGSEQYF.

This clone has a handful of counts. The chain recombines TRBV6-5 with TRBJ1-6; no definite D call. CDR1 is MNHEY and CDR2 is SVGAGI in the germline V gene. Trimming removed 6 bases at V and 7 bases at J, with 7 bases between. The CDR3 is 12 amino acids. The CDR3 loop reads CASRQANSPLHF. The DNA of the CDR3 is TGTGCCAGCAGGCAGGCGAATTCACCCCTCCACTTT.

The CDR3 loop is CASSLLPGHTNTEAFF. The CDR3 DNA is TGTGCCAGCAGCTTATTACCCGGACACACCAACACTGAAGCTTTCTTT. The V gene is TRBV7-9, the J gene TRBJ1-1, with TRBD1 as a possible D gene (5 bases). This CDR3 is 16 amino acids long. With 2 bases removed from V and 2 bases from J, the gap between germline ends came to 15 bases. Germline V gene data show CDR1 as SEHNR and CDR2 as FQNEAQ (reference sequence).

There are a few counts of this clone. The genes are TRBV23-1 and TRBJ2-3, with 8 bases matching TRBD1. TRBV23-1 is an ORF, and what it does is uncertain. This CDR3 is 15 amino acids long. V was pared by 4 bases and J by 4 bases, with 7 bases of the junction left unmatched. The CDR3 loop reads CASSLPGQGPDTQYF. The CDR3 nucleotides read TGCGCCAGCAGTCTCCCAGGACAGGGCCCAGATACGCAGTATTTT.

The V and J genes are TRBV19 and TRBJ2-1; 7 positions match TRBD1. CDR3 length equals 14 residues. In germline, CDR1 is LNHDA, CDR2 SQIVND (reference sequence). The V and J ends lost 4 bases and 6 bases, in that order; junction bases with no gene match: 6. Here the CDR3 DNA reads TGTGCCAGTAGTAGGGGACAGATAGGCAATGAGCAGTTCTTC. Protein: CASSRGQIGNEQFF.

The chain employs TRBV7-9 and TRBJ1-2, with 7 bases fitting TRBD1. V trimming: 5 bases; J trimming: 7 bases; junction bases outside the gene matches: 7. Germline CDR1 reads SEHNR; CDR2 reads FQNEAQ (reference sequence). The CDR3 is made up of 13 amino acids. This CDR3 reads CASSHSGGIGYTF. In DNA form, the CDR3 reads TGTGCCAGCAGCCACTCAGGGGGGATTGGCTACACCTTC.

CDR3 amino acids: CAWSGAALINSPLHF. CDR3 DNA sequence: TGTGCCTGGAGTGGGGCAGCCCTTATTAATTCACCCCTCCACTTT. The V gene is TRBV30, the J gene TRBJ1-6; D remains unclear. The CDR3 has 15 amino acids. Germline V gives CDR1 GTSNPN, CDR2 SVGIG (reference sequence). Trimming pared 1 base from V and 6 bases from J, leaving 13 bases between.